One T cell receptor beta chain is described in this entry. Its target is not known. The sample originates from a study of regulatory T cells in long-lasting Graves disease. Points from the study as a whole: The persistent group shared roughly 2,700 public clonotypes, more than the 966 shared by new patients. Persistent disease was associated with favored TRBV28 usage and with favored use of TRBJ1-2 and TRBJ2-5.

The germline V gene has CDR1 KGHSH and CDR2 LQKENI. The CDR3 is made up of 16 amino acids. V was cut by 6 bases and J by 0 bases, with 12 bases left in between. Relying on iRepertoire HTBI primers and Arm-PCR of CDR3 regions, the team built TCR beta libraries. MiXCR, run by TCRdb on the multiplex PCR reads, gives a single entry per CDR3 protein. The table lists approximately 480,000 distinct CDR3 sequences, roughly 17% of them singletons. As for time point: newly diagnosed GD, antithyroid drugs for less than 3 months. The TCR library used RNA extracted from PBMCs. These data are also associated with another study on T cells in Graves' hyperthyroidism and ophthalmopathy. That source reports: Newly diagnosed hyperthyroidism, duration under 2 months, in patients aged 18 to 65. Diagnoses rested on clinical symptoms, serum thyroxine and TRAb, thyroid ultrasound and orbital computed tomography.

The sample in question was peripheral blood mononuclear cells (PBMCs), obtained at new diagnosis, from a patient treated with antithyroid drugs. The V and J genes are TRBV18 and TRBJ2-6, with D unresolved. The TCR comes from a man aged 40-49 years with Graves disease. The CDR3 region is CASSRTEISGANVLTF. The DNA of the CDR3 is TGTGCCAGCTCCCGAACGGAAATCTCTGGGGCCAACGTCCTGACTTTC. Filled out from reference TRBV18 and TRBJ2-6, the complete variable domain reads NAGVMQNPRHLVRRRGQEARLRCSPMKGHSHVYWYRQLPEEGLKFMVYLQKENIIDESGMPKERFSAEFPKEGPSILRIQQVVRGDSAAYFCASSRTEISGANVLTFGAGSRLTVL.